The entry below describes one T cell receptor (beta chain). Repertoires were generated with immunoSEQ multiplex PCR, while TCRdb's copy carries only in-frame clones and drops some. The sample includes 140,000 to 150,000 clones, over 65% of them seen just once. This sample was taken from a study of blood T cell repertoires in COVID-19. Across the study: There were acute and convalescent COVID-19 samples, and they came from the United States, Italy and Spain. T cells, B-cell-depleted T cells, or PBMCs supplied cDNA or gDNA.

CDR1 and CDR2 (germline): MNHEY, SVGAGI. V lost 9 bases, J lost 5 bases, and 12 bases stayed unmatched. There are 14 residues in the CDR3. The sequence came from a human donor in a cohort sampled during active COVID-19. The sequenced sample consisted of peripheral blood. V usage is TRBV6-5 and J usage is TRBJ1-1, with TRBD1 matching 7 bases. The CDR3 DNA reads TGTGCCAGTCAAATACAGGGGTCGGGGACTGAAGCTTTCTTT. It codes for CASQIQGSGTEAFF.